The rows below give T cell receptor beta chains drawn from one sample of a study of CXCR3-negative and CXCR3-positive naive CD8 T cells. TCRdb reprocessed the 5' RACE reads, with one entry per CDR3 protein and no DNA. The sample is made up of 150,000 to 180,000 distinct CDR3 sequences, and the top ten hold just under 0.5% of it. Sequencing was performed on naive CXCR3+ CD8+ T cells from blood. The receptor set was obtained from a human donor in good health. Some clones in this sample may be carry-over from other donors' samples. The CDR3 runs from the conserved cysteine through the conserved F or W.

j_call v_call cdr3_aa
TRBJ2-3 TRBV29-1 CSVGGGVTDTQYF
TRBJ1-1 TRBV29-1 CRVKKTEEVAEAFF
TRBJ1-1 TRBV19 CASRLTANTEAFF
TRBJ1-2 TRBV5-1 CASSLGQGVFEYGYTF
TRBJ2-5 TRBV25-1 CASSELGGRGPVQETQYF
TRBJ2-2 TRBV3-1 CASSQDGITGELFF
TRBJ2-7 TRBV5-1 CASSSHGPFSYEQYF
TRBJ2-2 TRBV4-2 CASSQVSSTAGELFF
TRBJ2-1 TRBV3-1 CASREQQGYNNEQFF
TRBJ2-5 TRBV12-3/TRBV12-4 CASSIWTGGGSETQYF
TRBJ2-1 TRBV6-2/TRBV6-3 CASSYGSATSGAFF
TRBJ2-7 TRBV7-2 CASSLELAGSEQYF
TRBJ1-2 TRBV27 CASSLASGGHNYGYTF
TRBJ2-3 TRBV15 CATSRTDSPQDTQYF
TRBJ1-5 TRBV9 CASSVRGNQPQHF
TRBJ2-1 TRBV4-3 CARSQREDYNEQFF
TRBJ2-5 TRBV5-4 CASSLQWGAGETQYF
TRBJ2-7 TRBV19 CASSLTTGNEQYF
TRBJ2-3 TRBV4-2 CASSQAQTGFGTDTQYF
TRBJ1-1 TRBV15 CATSRDDAPLNTEAFF
TRBJ2-1 TRBV29-1 CSAEGLAAEQFF
TRBJ2-7 TRBV28 CASSEFRAGTPQDEQYF
TRBJ2-3 TRBV7-9 CASSGAYEDTQYF
TRBJ2-3 TRBV28 CASSLAGVQDTQYF
TRBJ1-2 TRBV20-1 CSASGDVGRWGYGYTF
TRBJ1-2 TRBV9 CASSVTGTHGYTF
TRBJ2-2 TRBV4-2 CASSQDRAYTGELFF
TRBJ2-5 TRBV3-1 CASSQVLALQETQYF
TRBJ1-1 TRBV30 CAWSLGASNTEAFF
TRBJ1-2 TRBV10-3 CAISELREWDGYTF
TRBJ2-7 TRBV5-5 CASSGPGLAGVEQYF
TRBJ1-6 TRBV20-1 CSAREEGARYNSPLHF
TRBJ1-5 TRBV19 CASISRPLTEGTSNQPQHF
TRBJ2-7 TRBV11-1 CASSLASSWGPSYEQYF
TRBJ2-1 TRBV7-3 CASSALLTPSYNEQFF
TRBJ2-1 TRBV28 CASSLGLAGAWNEQFF
TRBJ2-7 TRBV7-2 CASSSRDRGLHEQYF
TRBJ2-7 TRBV6-2/TRBV6-3 CASSYRTASYEQYF
TRBJ1-1 TRBV5-1 CASSLGRTSPEAFF
TRBJ2-3 TRBV6-5 CASSYSRGRTDTQYF
TRBJ2-4 TRBV21-1 CASSKARLAKNIQYF
TRBJ2-7 TRBV7-9 CASSLGQPSYEQYF
TRBJ2-2 TRBV10-3 CAISDRDDTGELFF
TRBJ2-1 TRBV15 CATSRVGSHNEQFF
TRBJ1-6 TRBV10-3 CAISEESTGSPLHF
TRBJ1-6 TRBV27 CASSLWADNSPLHF